These T cell receptor beta chains were read from a single sample in a study of cytomegalovirus exposure and HLA in healthy donors. TCRdb's table, derived via immunoSEQ multiplex PCR, lists solely in-frame clones and lacks some. This table holds around 300,000 clones, approximately 85% found once. The sample was PBMCs. The receptor source for this set is a woman in her thirties or forties in good health and CMV-seropositive. CDR3s include the opening cysteine and the closing phenylalanine or tryptophan. D genes are given only for firm matches. Clone size is stated in some rows and not others, as once, few, many or a class when expanded.

v_call	clone_size	j_call	d_call	cdr3_aa	cdr3_nt
TRBV5-1	.	TRBJ1-5	.	CASSFGGQSQPQHF	TGCGCCAGCAGCTTTGGTGGGCAGAGTCAGCCCCAGCATTTT
TRBV6-5	.	TRBJ1-6	TRBD1	CASRSGTGYSPLHF	TGTGCCAGCAGGTCCGGGACAGGCTATTCACCCCTCCACTTT
TRBV6-5	.	TRBJ1-1	.	CASSSTGSSSEAFF	TGTGCCAGCAGTTCAACCGGGAGTAGCTCTGAAGCTTTCTTT
TRBV5-4	.	TRBJ1-5	TRBD1	CASSSTEDRVNSNQPQHF	TGTGCCAGCAGCTCGACGGAGGACAGGGTAAATAGCAATCAGCCCCAGCATTTT
TRBV27	once	TRBJ2-7	TRBD2	CASGRTSIYEQYF	TGTGCCTCCGGAAGGACTAGCATCTACGAGCAGTACTTC
TRBV11-2	.	TRBJ2-7	.	CASSFLRKPYEQYF	TGTGCCAGCAGCTTTTTGAGGAAACCCTACGAGCAGTACTTC
TRBV30	once	TRBJ2-7	TRBD2	CAWRKTSGSAHSYEQYF	TGTGCCTGGAGGAAAACTAGCGGGAGTGCCCACTCCTACGAGCAGTACTTC
TRBV10-3	.	TRBJ2-1	TRBD2	CAISRTSSEGNLYNEQFF	TGTGCCATCAGCCGGACTAGTTCAGAGGGGAACTTATACAATGAGCAGTTCTTC
TRBV28	.	TRBJ1-4	.	CASSKGRDEKLFF	TGTGCCAGCAGTAAAGGGAGAGATGAAAAACTGTTTTTT
TRBV4-2	.	TRBJ2-4	.	CASSQDSPKNIQYF	TGTGCCAGCAGCCAAGATTCCCCGAAAAACATTCAGTACTTC
TRBV4-2	.	TRBJ1-2	.	CASSQAARGVYGYTF	TGTGCCAGCAGCCAAGCCGCCAGGGGAGTTTATGGCTACACCTTC
TRBV5-4	.	TRBJ2-7	TRBD2	CASSPGLAGVFHEQYF	TGTGCCAGCAGCCCGGGACTAGCGGGAGTCTTCCACGAGCAGTACTTC
TRBV25-1	.	TRBJ2-7	TRBD2	CASGSGGLYEQYF	TGTGCCAGCGGAAGCGGGGGCCTCTACGAGCAGTACTTC
TRBV20-1	many	TRBJ1-4	.	CSARTREKLFF	TGCAGTGCTAGGACACGTGAAAAACTGTTTTTT
TRBV7-9	.	TRBJ2-7	.	CASSYESSYEQYF	TGTGCCAGCAGCTACGAAAGCTCCTACGAGCAGTACTTC
TRBV5-8	.	TRBJ1-5	TRBD1	CASSSGQGGRFNQPQHF	TGTGCCAGCAGCTCGGGACAGGGAGGTCGATTCAATCAGCCCCAGCATTTT
TRBV9	.	TRBJ1-1	TRBD1	CASSVGAGQGNTEAFF	TGTGCCAGCAGCGTAGGGGCCGGACAGGGTAACACTGAAGCTTTCTTT
TRBV19	.	TRBJ2-7	TRBD2	CASSITSGSGEQYF	TGTGCCAGTAGTATAACTAGCGGGAGTGGTGAGCAGTACTTC
TRBV18	once	TRBJ1-1	TRBD1	CASSPTGPGQGGFGTEAFF	TGTGCCAGCTCACCGACCGGGCCGGGACAGGGAGGCTTTGGCACTGAAGCTTTCTTT
TRBV4-3	.	TRBJ2-2	.	CASSQVGYRITGGELFF	TGCGCCAGCAGCCAAGTCGGCTATCGGATTACGGGCGGGGAGCTGTTTTTT
TRBV5-1	.	TRBJ2-2	TRBD1	CASSGKNRGDTGELFF	TGCGCCAGCAGCGGAAAGAACAGGGGGGACACCGGGGAGCTGTTTTTT
TRBV5-1	.	TRBJ2-5	.	CASSLVHSRGGQETQYF	TGCGCCAGCAGCTTGGTCCACAGCAGGGGTGGACAAGAGACCCAGTACTTC
TRBV28	.	TRBJ1-4	TRBD1	CASSPHDRADEKLFF	TGTGCCAGCAGTCCACACGACAGGGCGGATGAAAAACTGTTTTTT
TRBV7-8	few	TRBJ2-1	TRBD2	CASSLLAGELYNEQFF	TGTGCCAGCAGCTTACTAGCGGGAGAGCTCTACAATGAGCAGTTCTTC
TRBV7-3	.	TRBJ2-2	.	CASSLGGNTGELFF	TGTGCCAGCAGCTTGGGGGGTAACACCGGGGAGCTGTTTTTT
TRBV7-2	.	TRBJ2-7	.	CASSLARVPYEQYF	TGTGCCAGCAGCTTGGCCCGTGTACCCTACGAGCAGTACTTC
TRBV7-3	.	TRBJ2-1	TRBD2	CASSPRTSGGYNEQFF	TGTGCCAGCAGCCCGCGGACTAGCGGAGGGTACAATGAGCAGTTCTTC
TRBV19	.	TRBJ1-2	.	CASSMGGRGYTF	TGTGCCAGTAGTATGGGGGGTCGAGGCTACACCTTC